The sequence of this T cell receptor (beta chain) was determined in a study of T-cell reconstitution after alpha-beta-depleted transplantation in children. Study results and caveats: Among T cells one year after transplant, newly produced cells accounted for most counts and diversity. Surviving recipient cells, namely T cells and thymic progenitors, were the source of high day-60 TCRbeta diversity in some patients.

This CDR3 spans 16 amino acids. After removal of 4 bases from V and 6 bases from J, the junction contained 12 bases not matched to a gene. CDR1 is SGHRS, CDR2 YFSETQ, per germline. Library preparation (for TCRbeta) was performed with unique molecular identifiers. TCRdb used MiXCR to reprocess the PCR reads, holding one entry per CDR3 protein. The data show fewer than 1 million distinct CDR3 sequences, with roughly 15% seen just once and approximately 5% held by the top ten. In this sample, this clonotype turned up many times. Antigen specificity is unknown. The sequence came from a male patient between 5 and 17 years old who had a stem cell transplant for acute lymphoblastic leukemia, so the T cells may come from the graft donor. The V and J genes are TRBV5-1 and TRBJ2-3, with 9 bases matching TRBD1. The material sequenced was PBMCs, mostly from graft donor cells, taken 360 days after TCRalphabeta/CD19-depleted stem cell transplant. Here the CDR3 reads CASSPGAGQGRDTQYF. The CDR3 coding sequence is TGCGCCAGCAGCCCTGGAGCGGGACAGGGACGGGATACGCAGTATTTT.